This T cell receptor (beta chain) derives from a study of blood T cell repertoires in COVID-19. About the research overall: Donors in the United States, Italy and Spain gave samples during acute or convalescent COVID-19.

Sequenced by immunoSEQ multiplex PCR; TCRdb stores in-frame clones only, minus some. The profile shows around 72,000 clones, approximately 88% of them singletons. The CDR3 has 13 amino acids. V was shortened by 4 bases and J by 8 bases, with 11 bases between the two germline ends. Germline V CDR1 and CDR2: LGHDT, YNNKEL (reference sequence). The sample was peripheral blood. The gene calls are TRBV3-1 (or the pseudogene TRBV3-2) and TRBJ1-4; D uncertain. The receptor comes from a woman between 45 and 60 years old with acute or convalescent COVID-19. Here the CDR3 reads CASSRLSREKLFF. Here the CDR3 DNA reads TGTGCCAGCAGCCGGCTATCGAGGGAAAAACTGTTTTTT.